These 4 T cell receptor beta chains were all obtained from the same sample, sequenced in a study of cytomegalovirus exposure and HLA in healthy donors. PCR employed 60 Vbeta and 13 Jbeta primers. Method: immunoSEQ multiplex PCR; TCRdb's copy keeps in-frame clones and lacks some. There are 35,000 to 55,000 clones in the sample; about 64% occur only once, and around 11% lies in the top ten. The specimen was PBMCs. These receptors originate from a man in his 60s in good health and CMV-seropositive.

The chain employs TRBV6-4 and TRBJ2-3, with TRBD2 matching 8 bases. The CDR3 totals 14 residues. V lost 11 bases, J lost 2 bases, and 9 bases stayed unmatched. Germline CDR1 is MRHNA and CDR2 is SNTAGT. The CDR3: CAWGGRTFTDTQYF. DNA of the CDR3: TGTGCCTGGGGCGGGAGGACCTTCACAGATACGCAGTATTTT.

The chain couples TRBV29-1 to TRBJ1-1, with D hard to call. Trimming took off 4 bases at V and 6 bases at J, with 12 bases between the two ends. The CDR3 totals 12 residues. CDR1 and CDR2 (germline): SQVTM, ANQGSEA. For the CDR3, the DNA is TGCAGCGTTGTCGTGACCAGCGCTGAAGCTTTCTTT. This sequence encodes CSVVVTSAEAFF.

The chain has TRBV7-9 and TRBJ2-5; D possibly corresponds to TRBD2 (5 bases). The DNA end is more similar to TRBJ2-7, so the J call may be wrong. The CDR3 consists of 15 residues. The germline V gene encodes CDR1 SEHNR and CDR2 FQNEAQ (reference sequence). CDR3 sequence (DNA): TGTGCCAGCAGCCCCCTAGGAGGCAGTTCCTACGAGCAGTACTTC. The encoded protein is CASSPLGGSSYEQYF.

The chain joins TRBV4-1 to TRBJ2-2; D is perhaps TRBD2 (6 bases). The CDR3 runs 16 residues. Germline values: CDR1 MGHRA, CDR2 YSYEKL. The germline V and J ends were trimmed by 2 bases and 0 bases, with 10 bases remaining between them. The CDR3 DNA reads TGCGCCAGCAGCCAATGGGCGGGATCGAACACCGGGGAGCTGTTTTTT. Its protein is CASSQWAGSNTGELFF.